Sequencing of this TCR beta chain was carried out in a study of read filtering for tumor transcriptome and immune sequencing. Whole-study context: Roughly 8 patients were R-ISS I, some 15 were R-ISS II, roughly 7 were R-ISS III. Notes on the study in general: This fraction held mixed bone marrow immune cells after CD138-negative sorting.

Sampling of bone marrow took place during active disease in every patient. Molecular barcoded adaptors covering alpha/delta and beta/gamma chains were used on approximately 400 ng RNA. TCRdb itself ran the reads through MiXCR, one entry per CDR3 protein. The sample shows about 38,000 distinct CDR3 sequences, approximately 15% of them seen only once. This CDR3 is 14 amino acids long. Germline V gene data show CDR1 as KGHSH and CDR2 as LQKENI. Note on this clonotype: Its matching antigen is unknown. The junction departs from the called germline gene at one end, perhaps through a read error.

This receptor was identified in a donor over 35 with multiple myeloma. What was sequenced was a population of CD138-negative cells sorted from bone marrow. The gene calls are TRBV18 and TRBJ2-7; weak D call: TRBD1 (6 bases). The CDR3 region is CASPPMVRGDEQYF. As DNA, the CDR3 is TGTGCCAGCCCACCAATGGTCAGGGGTGACGAGCAGTACTTC.